This T cell receptor (beta chain) was captured by sequencing in a study of CD8 T cells in ankylosing spondylitis. Study-level findings and limits: There was reportedly significant enrichment of clones that were disease-linked in matched ankylosing spondylitis synovial fluid. A motif of 7 or 8 highly homologous TCR beta variants was seen as apparently characteristic of ankylosing spondylitis blood.

MiXCR was run by TCRdb on the 5' RACE reads, yielding one entry per CDR3 protein. The data show fewer than 750,000 distinct CDR3 sequences, 19% seen once. In this sample, this clonotype turned up a few times. Its specificity is not known. Material for sequencing was blood, either unsorted or a sorted T cell fraction (not recorded which). The receptor comes from a male donor with ankylosing spondylitis.

DNA for the CDR3: TGTGCCAGCTATGGGCAGGGCCTGGGTGAAAAACTGTTTTTT. It encodes CASYGQGLGEKLFF. This chain joins TRBV28 and TRBJ1-4, with a possible D match to TRBD1 (5 bases). Germline V gene data show CDR1 as MDHEN and CDR2 as SYDVKM. This CDR3 comprises 14 residues. V lost 8 bases to trimming and J lost 7 bases, with 17 bases between them. The full variable domain, completed using reference TRBV28 and TRBJ1-4, is DVKVTQSSRYLVKRTGEKVFLECVQDMDHENMFWYRQDPGLGLRLIYFSYDVKMKEKGDIPEGYSVSREKKERFSLILESASTNQTSMYLCASYGQGLGEKLFFGSGTQLSVL.